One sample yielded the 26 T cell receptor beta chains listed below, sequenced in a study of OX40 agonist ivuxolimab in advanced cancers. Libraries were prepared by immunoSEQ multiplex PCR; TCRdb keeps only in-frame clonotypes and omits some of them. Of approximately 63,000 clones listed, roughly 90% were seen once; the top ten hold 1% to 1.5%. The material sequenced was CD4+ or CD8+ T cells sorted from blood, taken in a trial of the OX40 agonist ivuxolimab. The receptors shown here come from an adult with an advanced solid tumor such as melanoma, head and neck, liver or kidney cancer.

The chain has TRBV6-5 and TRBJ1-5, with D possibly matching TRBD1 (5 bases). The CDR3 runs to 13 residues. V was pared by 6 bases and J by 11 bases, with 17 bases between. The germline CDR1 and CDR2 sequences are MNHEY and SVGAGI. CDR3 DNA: TGTGCCAGCAGCCGAGACCCCCAGGGAGCCCAGCATTTT. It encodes CASSRDPQGAQHF.

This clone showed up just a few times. The CDR3 reads CASTGGWQETQYF. The CDR3 nucleotides are TGTGCCAGCACGGGGGGGTGGCAAGAGACCCAGTACTTC. The chain links TRBV28 to TRBJ2-5; 8 bases fit TRBD2. Germline V gene lookup returns CDR1 MDHEN and CDR2 SYDVKM. The CDR3 is 13 residues long. With V trimmed by 7 bases and J by 2 bases, 3 bases remained unmatched. Using reference TRBV28 and TRBJ2-5 for the parts outside the CDR3, the full variable domain is DVKVTQSSRYLVKRTGEKVFLECVQDMDHENMFWYRQDPGLGLRLIYFSYDVKMKEKGDIPEGYSVSREKKERFSLILESASTNQTSMYLCASTGGWQETQYFGPGTRLLVL.

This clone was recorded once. This CDR3 reads CASSGARLNEKLFF. As DNA, the CDR3 is TGTGCCAGCAGTGGGGCCAGGCTGAATGAAAAACTGTTTTTT. This rearrangement joins TRBV2 to TRBJ1-4; D not certain. Germline CDR1 reads SNHLY; CDR2 reads FYNNEI. V lost 4 bases to trimming and J lost 5 bases, with 11 bases between them. The CDR3 has 14 amino acids.

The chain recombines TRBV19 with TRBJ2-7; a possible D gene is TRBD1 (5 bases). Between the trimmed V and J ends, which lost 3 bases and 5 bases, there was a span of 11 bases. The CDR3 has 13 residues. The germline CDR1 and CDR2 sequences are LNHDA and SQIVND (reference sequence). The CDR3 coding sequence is TGTGCCAGTAGTATGGCTCAGGGCCACGAGCAGTACTTC. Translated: CASSMAQGHEQYF.

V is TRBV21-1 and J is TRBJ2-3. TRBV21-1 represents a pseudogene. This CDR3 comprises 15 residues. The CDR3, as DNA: TGTGCCAGCAGCTTGGGGCGGAGGTTCACAGATACGCAGTATTTT. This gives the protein CASSLGRRFTDTQYF.

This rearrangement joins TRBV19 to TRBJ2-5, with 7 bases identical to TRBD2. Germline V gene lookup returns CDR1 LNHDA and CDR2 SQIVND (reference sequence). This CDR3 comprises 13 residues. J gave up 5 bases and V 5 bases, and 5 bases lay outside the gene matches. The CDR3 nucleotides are TGTGCCAGTAGTCCGGGGGGTAGGGAGACCCAGTACTTC. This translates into CASSPGGRETQYF.

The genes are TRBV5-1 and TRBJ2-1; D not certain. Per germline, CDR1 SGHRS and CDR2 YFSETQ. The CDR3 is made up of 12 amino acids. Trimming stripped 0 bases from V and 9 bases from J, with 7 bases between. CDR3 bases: TGCGCCAGCAGCTTGGAGTTCCGTGAGCAGTTCTTC. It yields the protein CASSLEFREQFF. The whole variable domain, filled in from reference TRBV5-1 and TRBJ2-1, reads KAGVTQTPRYLIKTRGQQVTLSCSPISGHRSVSWYQQTPGQGLQFLFEYFSETQRNKGNFPGRFSGRQFSNSRSEMNVSTLELGDSALYLCASSLEFREQFFGPGTRLTVL.

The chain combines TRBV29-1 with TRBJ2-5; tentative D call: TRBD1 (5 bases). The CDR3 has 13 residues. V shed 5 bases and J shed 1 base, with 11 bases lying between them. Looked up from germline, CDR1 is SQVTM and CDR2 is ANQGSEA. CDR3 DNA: TGCAGCGTTACAAGGGGCCCCCAAGAGACCCAGTACTTC. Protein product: CSVTRGPQETQYF. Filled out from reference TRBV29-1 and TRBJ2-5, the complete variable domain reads SAVISQKPSRDICQRGTSLTIQCQVDSQVTMMFWYRQQPGQSLTLIATANQGSEATYESGFVIDKFPISRPNLTFSTLTVSNMSPEDSSIYLCSVTRGPQETQYFGPGTRLLVL.

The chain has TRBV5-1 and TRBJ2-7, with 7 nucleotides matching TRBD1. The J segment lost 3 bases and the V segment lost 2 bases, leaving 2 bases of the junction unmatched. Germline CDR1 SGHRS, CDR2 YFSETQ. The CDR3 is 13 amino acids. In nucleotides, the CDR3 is TGCGCCAGCAGCTTTACAGGGGACTACGAGCAGTACTTC. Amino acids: CASSFTGDYEQYF.

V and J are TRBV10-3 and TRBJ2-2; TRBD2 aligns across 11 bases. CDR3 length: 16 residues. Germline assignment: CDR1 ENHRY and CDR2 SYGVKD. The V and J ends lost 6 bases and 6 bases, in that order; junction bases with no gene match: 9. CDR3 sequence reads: CAISTSGSGLPGELFF. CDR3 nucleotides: TGTGCCATCAGCACTAGCGGGAGTGGCCTCCCCGGGGAGCTGTTTTTT.

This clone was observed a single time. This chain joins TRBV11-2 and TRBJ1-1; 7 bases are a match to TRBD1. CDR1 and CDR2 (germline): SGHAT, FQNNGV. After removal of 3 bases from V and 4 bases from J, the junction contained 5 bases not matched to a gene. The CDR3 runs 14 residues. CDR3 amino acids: CASSFQGGFTEAFF. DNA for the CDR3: TGTGCCAGCAGCTTTCAGGGGGGGTTCACTGAAGCTTTCTTT.

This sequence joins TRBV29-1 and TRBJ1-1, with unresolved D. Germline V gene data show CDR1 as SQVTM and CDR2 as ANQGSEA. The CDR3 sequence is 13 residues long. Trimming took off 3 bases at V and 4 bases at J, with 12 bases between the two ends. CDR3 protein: CSVDVNPRTEAFF. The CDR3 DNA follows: TGCAGCGTTGACGTGAACCCCCGCACTGAAGCTTTCTTT. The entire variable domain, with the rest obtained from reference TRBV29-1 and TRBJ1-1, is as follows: SAVISQKPSRDICQRGTSLTIQCQVDSQVTMMFWYRQQPGQSLTLIATANQGSEATYESGFVIDKFPISRPNLTFSTLTVSNMSPEDSSIYLCSVDVNPRTEAFFGQGTRLTVV.

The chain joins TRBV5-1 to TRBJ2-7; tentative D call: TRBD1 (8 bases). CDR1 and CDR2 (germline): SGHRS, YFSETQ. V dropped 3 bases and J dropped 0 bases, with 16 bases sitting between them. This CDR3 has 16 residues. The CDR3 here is CASSSGRDRFSYEQYF. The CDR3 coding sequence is TGCGCCAGCAGCTCTGGGAGGGACAGGTTCTCCTACGAGCAGTACTTC.

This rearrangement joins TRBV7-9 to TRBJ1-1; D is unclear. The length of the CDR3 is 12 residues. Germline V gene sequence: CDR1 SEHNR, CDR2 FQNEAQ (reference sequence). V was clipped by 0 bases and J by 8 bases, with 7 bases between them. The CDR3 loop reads CASSLAFREAFF. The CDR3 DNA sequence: TGTGCCAGCAGCTTAGCGTTTAGGGAAGCTTTCTTT.

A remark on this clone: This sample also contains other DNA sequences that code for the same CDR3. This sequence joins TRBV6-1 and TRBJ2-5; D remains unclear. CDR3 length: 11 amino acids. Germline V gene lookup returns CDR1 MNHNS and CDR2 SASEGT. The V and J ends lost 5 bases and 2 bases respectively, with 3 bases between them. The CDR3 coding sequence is TGTGCCAGCAGTCGGCAAGAGACCCAGTACTTC. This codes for CASSRQETQYF.

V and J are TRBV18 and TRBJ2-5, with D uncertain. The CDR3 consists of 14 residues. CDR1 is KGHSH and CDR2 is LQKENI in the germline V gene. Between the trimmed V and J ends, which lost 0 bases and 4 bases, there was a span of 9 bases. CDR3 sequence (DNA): TGTGCCAGCTCACCACCAACTGTTCCAGAGACCCAGTACTTC. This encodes CASSPPTVPETQYF.

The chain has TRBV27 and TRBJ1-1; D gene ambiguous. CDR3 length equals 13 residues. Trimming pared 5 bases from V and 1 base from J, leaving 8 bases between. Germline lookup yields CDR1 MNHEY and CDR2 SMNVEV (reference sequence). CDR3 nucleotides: TGTGCCAGCAGTGCCCACAGGAACACTGAAGCTTTCTTT. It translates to CASSAHRNTEAFF.

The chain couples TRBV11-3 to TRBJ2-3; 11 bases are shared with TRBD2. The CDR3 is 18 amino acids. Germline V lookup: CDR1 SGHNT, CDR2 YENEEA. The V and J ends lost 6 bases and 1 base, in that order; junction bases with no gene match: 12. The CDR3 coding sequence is TGTGCCAGCAGTCCCGGGACTAGCGGAGCTGGGGGCACAGATACGCAGTATTTT. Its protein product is CASSPGTSGAGGTDTQYF.

CDR3 in amino acids: CASSRTQGNGYTF. The CDR3 coding sequence is TGTGCCAGCAGTCGCACTCAGGGCAATGGCTACACCTTC. The rearrangement links TRBV6-6 to TRBJ1-2; D is perhaps TRBD1 (5 bases). Germline values: CDR1 MNHNY, CDR2 SVGAGI (reference sequence). This CDR3 is built from 13 residues. The ends were cut back, 5 bases at V and 6 bases at J, with 13 bases in the middle.

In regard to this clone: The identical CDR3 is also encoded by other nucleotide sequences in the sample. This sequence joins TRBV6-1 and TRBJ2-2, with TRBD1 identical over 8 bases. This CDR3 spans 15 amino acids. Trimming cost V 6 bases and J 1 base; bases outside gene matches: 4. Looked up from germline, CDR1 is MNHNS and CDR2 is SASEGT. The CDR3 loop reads CASSRGQGNTGELFF. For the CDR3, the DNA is TGTGCCAGCAGCCGCGGACAGGGGAACACCGGGGAGCTGTTTTTT.

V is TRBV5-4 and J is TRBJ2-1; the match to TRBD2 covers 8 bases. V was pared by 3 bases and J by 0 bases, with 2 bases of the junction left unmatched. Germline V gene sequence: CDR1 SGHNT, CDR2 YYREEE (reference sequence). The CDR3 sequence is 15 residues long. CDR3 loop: CASSSGLVSYNEQFF. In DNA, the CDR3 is TGTGCCAGCAGCTCGGGACTAGTCTCCTACAATGAGCAGTTCTTC.

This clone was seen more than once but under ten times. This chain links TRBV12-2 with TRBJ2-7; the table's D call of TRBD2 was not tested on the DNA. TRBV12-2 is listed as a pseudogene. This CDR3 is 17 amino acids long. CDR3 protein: CASRLDPASGRSYEQYF. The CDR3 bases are TGTGCAAGTCGCTTAGATCCCGCTAGCGGGAGGTCTTACGAGCAGTACTTC.

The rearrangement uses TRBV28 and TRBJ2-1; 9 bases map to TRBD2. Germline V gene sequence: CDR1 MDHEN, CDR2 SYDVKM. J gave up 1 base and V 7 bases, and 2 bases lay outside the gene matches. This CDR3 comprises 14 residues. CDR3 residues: CASTLAGSYNEQFF. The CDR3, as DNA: TGTGCCAGCACGCTAGCGGGATCCTACAATGAGCAGTTCTTC.

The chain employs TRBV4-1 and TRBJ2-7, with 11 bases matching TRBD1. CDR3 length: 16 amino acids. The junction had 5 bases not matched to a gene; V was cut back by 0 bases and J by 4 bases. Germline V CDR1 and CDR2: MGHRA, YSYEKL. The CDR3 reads CASSQDYGQGAYEQYF. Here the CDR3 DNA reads TGCGCCAGCAGCCAAGATTACGGACAGGGGGCTTACGAGCAGTACTTC.

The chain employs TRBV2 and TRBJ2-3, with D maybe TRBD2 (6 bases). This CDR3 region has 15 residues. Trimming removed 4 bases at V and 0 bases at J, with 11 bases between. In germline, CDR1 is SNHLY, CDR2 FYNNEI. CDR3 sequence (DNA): TGTGCCAGCAGTGTCTTAGCGGTGAGCACAGATACGCAGTATTTT. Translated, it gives CASSVLAVSTDTQYF.

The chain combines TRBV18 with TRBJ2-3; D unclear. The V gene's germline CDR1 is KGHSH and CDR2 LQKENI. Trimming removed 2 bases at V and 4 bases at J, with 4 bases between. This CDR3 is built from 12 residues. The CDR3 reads CASSPNADTQYF. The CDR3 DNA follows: TGTGCCAGCTCACCAAACGCAGATACGCAGTATTTT.